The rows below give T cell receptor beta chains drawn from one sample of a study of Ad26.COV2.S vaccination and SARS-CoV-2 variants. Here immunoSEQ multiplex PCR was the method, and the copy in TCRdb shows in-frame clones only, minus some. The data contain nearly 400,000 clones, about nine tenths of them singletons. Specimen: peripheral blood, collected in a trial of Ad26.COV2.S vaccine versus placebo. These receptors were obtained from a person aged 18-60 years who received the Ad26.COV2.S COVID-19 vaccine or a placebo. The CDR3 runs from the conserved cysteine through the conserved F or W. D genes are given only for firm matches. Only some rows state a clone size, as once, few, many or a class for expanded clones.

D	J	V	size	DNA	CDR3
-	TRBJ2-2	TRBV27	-	TGTGCCAGCAGTTTCCTTCGACTAGGGGTGGGGGGTGGAACCGGGGAGCTGTTTTTT	CASSFLRLGVGGGTGELFF
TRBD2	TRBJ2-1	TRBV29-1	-	TGCAGCGCTTTAGCGGGAGGGCGAGGGGAGCAGTTCTTC	CSALAGGRGEQFF
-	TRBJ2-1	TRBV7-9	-	TGTGCCAGCAGCCGTAAAACTATCGGGGTGGCTTCACCCTACAATGAGCAGTTCTTC	CASSRKTIGVASPYNEQFF
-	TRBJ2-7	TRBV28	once	TGTGCCAGCAGTTTACCCAGGGTGAGCGAGCAGTACTTC	CASSLPRVSEQYF
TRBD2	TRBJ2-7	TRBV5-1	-	TGCGCCAGCAGCTTGGCCGTAGCGGGAGGAACCGAGCAGTACTTC	CASSLAVAGGTEQYF
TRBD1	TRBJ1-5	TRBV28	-	TGTGCCAGCGCGAGGGGGGGACAGGGCCCTTGGCCCCAGCATTTT	CASARGGQGPWPQHF
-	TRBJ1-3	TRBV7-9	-	TGTGCCAGCAGCCCCCGGAAGGCTGGAAACACCATATATTTT	CASSPRKAGNTIYF
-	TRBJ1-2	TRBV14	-	TGTGCCAGCAGCCAAGATCTGGGACACTATGGCTACACCTTC	CASSQDLGHYGYTF
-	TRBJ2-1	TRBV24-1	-	TGTGCCACCAGTGACCCCTCCGGGACGGGCTCCGCCAATGAGCAGTTCTTC	CATSDPSGTGSANEQFF
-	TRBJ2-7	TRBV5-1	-	TGCGCCAGCAGCCTGGCAGGGGGAGGAGGGACCTACGAGCAGTACTTC	CASSLAGGGGTYEQYF
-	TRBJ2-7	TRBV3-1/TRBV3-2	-	TGTGCCAGCAGCCAAGATACGTGGGGTTTAACACAACCTAACTACGAGCAGTACTTC	CASSQDTWGLTQPNYEQYF
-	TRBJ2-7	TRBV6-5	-	TGTGCCAGCAGGGGGTCAGTCCACGAGCAGTACTTC	CASRGSVHEQYF
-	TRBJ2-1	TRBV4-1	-	TGCGCCAGCAGCCGGGGCGGGGCCCCCGGGGGTCCCAATGAGCAGTTCTTC	CASSRGGAPGGPNEQFF
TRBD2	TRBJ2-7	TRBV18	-	TGTGCCAGCTCACCACCGTCTAGCGGGAACTACGAGCAGTACTTC	CASSPPSSGNYEQYF
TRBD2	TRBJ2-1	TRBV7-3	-	TGTGCCAGCAGCCCCGGACTAGCGGGAGGGGGTGAGCAGTTCTTC	CASSPGLAGGGEQFF
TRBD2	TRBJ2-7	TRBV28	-	TGTGCCAGCAGGGTAGCGGGCTACGAGCAGTACTTC	CASRVAGYEQYF
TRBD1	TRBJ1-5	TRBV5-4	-	TGTGCCAGCAGCTTGGCCCCAGGGGGAGCCCAGCCCCAGCATTTT	CASSLAPGGAQPQHF
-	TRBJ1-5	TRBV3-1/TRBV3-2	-	TGTGCCAGCAGCCAAGGGGTTAACGGGCAGCCCCAGCATTTT	CASSQGVNGQPQHF
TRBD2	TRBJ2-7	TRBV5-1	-	TGCGCCAGCAGCCCGGGAGGGGGCTCCTACGAGCAGTACTTC	CASSPGGGSYEQYF
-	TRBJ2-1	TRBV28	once	TGTGCCAGCAGTTTAGAGGGGTTGAGGAGGCACAATGAGCAGTTCTTC	CASSLEGLRRHNEQFF
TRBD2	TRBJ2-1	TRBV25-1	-	TGTGCCAGCAGTGAAGCCCTAGCGGGGGGACCGTTCTTC	CASSEALAGGPFF
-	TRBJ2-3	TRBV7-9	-	TGTGCCAGCAGCTTAGTGGCGGGAATTGCAGATACGCAGTATTTT	CASSLVAGIADTQYF
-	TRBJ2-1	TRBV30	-	TGTGCCTGGAGTGAGATAGCCGGTGAGCAGTTCTTC	CAWSEIAGEQFF
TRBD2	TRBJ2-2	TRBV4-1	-	TGCGCCAGCAGCCCACACAGGGGACTAGCGGGAGCGAACACCGGGGAGCTGTTTTTT	CASSPHRGLAGANTGELFF
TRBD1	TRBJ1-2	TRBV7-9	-	TGTGCCAGCCTAATACCGGGACAGGGCTCATTCACCTTC	CASLIPGQGSFTF
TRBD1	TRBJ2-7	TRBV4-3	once	TGCGCCAGCAGCCAAGATCGACAGGGCTACGAGCAGTACTTC	CASSQDRQGYEQYF
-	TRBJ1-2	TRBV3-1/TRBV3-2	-	TGTGCCAGCAGCCAAGGGCCAGCCTATGGCTACACCTTC	CASSQGPAYGYTF
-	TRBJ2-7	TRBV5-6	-	TGTGCCAGCAGCTTGTTCGGGGGAAGCTACGAGCAGTACTTC	CASSLFGGSYEQYF
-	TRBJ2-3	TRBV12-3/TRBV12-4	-	TGTGCCAGCAGTTCGGACGGGACAACGCAGTATTTT	CASSSDGTTQYF
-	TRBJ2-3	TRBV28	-	TGTGCCAGCAGTTTTCTAGTTATCACAGATACGCAGTATTTT	CASSFLVITDTQYF
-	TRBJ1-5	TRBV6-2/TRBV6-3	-	TGTGCCAGCAGTTACGAACTAAGACAGCCCCAGCATTTT	CASSYELRQPQHF
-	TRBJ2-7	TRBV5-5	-	TGTGCCAGCAGCTTGGGACTAGACTACGAGCAGTACTTC	CASSLGLDYEQYF
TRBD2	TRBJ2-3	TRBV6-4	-	TGTGCCAGCAGTGACCCCACTAGCGGGAGTACAGATACGCAGTATTTT	CASSDPTSGSTDTQYF
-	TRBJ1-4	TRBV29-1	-	TGCAGCGTAGGCCTCTCGGGGACGGCTAATGAAAAACTGTTTTTT	CSVGLSGTANEKLFF
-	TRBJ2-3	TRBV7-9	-	TGTGCCAGCAGCTCCCCCCTCTTGGGGGATCATACGCAGTATTTT	CASSSPLLGDHTQYF
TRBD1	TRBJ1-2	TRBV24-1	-	TGTGCCACCAGTGATAGACAGGGCCCAATTCCTTGTGGCTACACCTTC	CATSDRQGPIPCGYTF
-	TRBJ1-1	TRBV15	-	TGTGCCACCAGCAGAGCATCGGAGACTGAAGCTTTCTTT	CATSRASETEAFF
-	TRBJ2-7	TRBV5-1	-	TGCGCCAGCAGCTTGGCGACAAGCCGGGACGCGCAGTACTTC	CASSLATSRDAQYF
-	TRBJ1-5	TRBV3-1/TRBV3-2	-	TGTGCCAGCAGCCAAGACAGGGGAAACAATCAGCCCCAGCATTTT	CASSQDRGNNQPQHF
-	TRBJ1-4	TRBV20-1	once	TGCAGTGCTAGTGTCGGACATAATGAAAAACTGTTTTTT	CSASVGHNEKLFF
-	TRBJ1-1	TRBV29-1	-	TGCAGCGTGTACACCGGGCCCGGGGACACTGAAGCTTTCTTT	CSVYTGPGDTEAFF
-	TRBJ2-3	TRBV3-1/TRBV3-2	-	TGTGCCAGCAGCCAAGATTGGGGAAGCACAGATACGCAGTATTTT	CASSQDWGSTDTQYF
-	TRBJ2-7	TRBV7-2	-	TGTGCCAGCAGCCCACATCTCTCGGACTACGAGCAGTACTTC	CASSPHLSDYEQYF
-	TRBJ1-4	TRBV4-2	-	TGTGCCAGCAGCCAACTATTGAAACAGGCAACTAATGAAAAACTGTTTTTT	CASSQLLKQATNEKLFF
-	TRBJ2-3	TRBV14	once	TGTGCCAGCAGCCAACAAACAGATACGCAGTATTTT	CASSQQTDTQYF
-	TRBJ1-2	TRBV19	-	TGTGCCAGTAGTATCCGGGCTGGCTACACCTTC	CASSIRAGYTF
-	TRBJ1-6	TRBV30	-	TGTGCCTGGCTCAGGGGAGGTTCACCCCTCCACTTT	CAWLRGGSPLHF
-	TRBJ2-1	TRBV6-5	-	TGTGCCAGCAGTCCCCCCATAGTACAGTTCTTC	CASSPPIVQFF
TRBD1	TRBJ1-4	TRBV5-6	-	TGTGCCAGCAGCTCCTGGACAGGGTCTATACCTGCAACTAATGAAAAACTGTTTTTT	CASSSWTGSIPATNEKLFF
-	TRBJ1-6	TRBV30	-	TGTGCCTGGAGTGTTTTGGGACGGGGGAATTCACCCCTCCACTTT	CAWSVLGRGNSPLHF
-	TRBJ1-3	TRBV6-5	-	TGTGCCAGCGGGAAGGGGTCTGGAAACACCATATATTTT	CASGKGSGNTIYF
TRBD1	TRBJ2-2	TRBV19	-	TGTGCCAGTAGTATTACAGGGGGCAGGAGGGCCGGGGAGCTGTTTTTT	CASSITGGRRAGELFF
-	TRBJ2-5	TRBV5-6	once	TGTGCCAGCAGCCCCGGGGAGACCCAGTACTTC	CASSPGETQYF
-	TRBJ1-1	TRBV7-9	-	TGTGCCAGCAGCCCGGGGCCGCTCGAAGCTTTCTTT	CASSPGPLEAFF